This passage covers 19 T cell receptor beta chains from one sample sequenced in a study of T cell responses to AZD1222 COVID-19 vaccine. Produced via immunoSEQ multiplex PCR; TCRdb's table is partial and in-frame only. Altogether 85,000 to 100,000 clones are present, roughly nine tenths being singletons, with the ten largest covering over 9.5%. This specimen consisted of peripheral blood, obtained on day 0 of AZD1222 vaccination. These receptors originate from an adult in good health.

V is TRBV10-3 and J is TRBJ2-7; D might be TRBD1 (5 bases). The germline V and J ends were trimmed by 3 bases and 3 bases, with 12 bases remaining between them. The CDR3 runs to 14 residues. From germline, CDR1 is ENHRY and CDR2 SYGVKD. The CDR3 nucleotides are TGTGCCATCAGTGACCAGGGAAACCTCTACGAGCAGTACTTC. Its protein is CAISDQGNLYEQYF.

This chain joins TRBV28 and TRBJ1-2, with a tentative D call TRBD1 (5 bases). Between the trimmed V and J ends, which lost 4 bases and 0 bases, there was a span of 9 bases. Germline CDR1 is MDHEN and CDR2 is SYDVKM. CDR3 size: 14 residues. The DNA for the CDR3 is TGTGCCAGCAGTTCAGGGATGGCTAACTATGGCTACACCTTC. Translation gives CASSSGMANYGYTF.

This chain connects TRBV30 to TRBJ1-6, with a weak D call TRBD1 (5 bases). The germline V gene encodes CDR1 GTSNPN and CDR2 SVGIG (reference sequence). CDR3 length: 12 amino acids. Trimming stripped 4 bases from V and 11 bases from J, with 12 bases between. This CDR3 reads CAWTHRFPPLHF. CDR3 bases: TGTGCCTGGACTCACAGGTTCCCACCCCTCCACTTT.

The chain carries TRBV19 and TRBJ1-2; unclear D gene. The CDR3 loop spans 15 amino acids. From germline, CDR1 is LNHDA and CDR2 SQIVND (reference sequence). V dropped 6 bases and J dropped 4 bases, with 18 bases sitting between them. The CDR3 sequence: CASSHIPEEPYGYTF. CDR3 coding DNA: TGTGCCAGTAGCCATATTCCCGAGGAGCCCTATGGCTACACCTTC.

The V call is TRBV11-2, the J call TRBJ2-3; unclear D gene. Germline-derived CDR1 and CDR2 are SGHAT and FQNNGV. CDR3 length: 17 residues. The V and J ends lost 0 bases and 0 bases respectively, with 13 bases between them. CDR3 loop: CASSLDGWRLSTDTQYF. As DNA, the CDR3 is TGTGCCAGCAGCTTAGATGGGTGGAGACTTAGCACAGATACGCAGTATTTT.

The chain carries TRBV10-3 and TRBJ1-4; unclear D gene. Germline V gene data show CDR1 as ENHRY and CDR2 as SYGVKD. The V end was cut by 0 bases, the J end by 7 bases, with 18 bases between. CDR3 size: 17 residues. Here the CDR3 reads CAISESGSSHAGEKLFF. In DNA form, the CDR3 reads TGTGCCATCAGTGAGTCGGGATCATCCCACGCGGGTGAAAAACTGTTTTTT.

The chain recombines TRBV11-2 with TRBJ1-6, with D perhaps TRBD1 (6 bases). Looked up from germline, CDR1 is SGHAT and CDR2 is FQNNGV. Deletions cut 2 bases from V and 0 bases from J, with 17 bases between. This CDR3 comprises 19 residues. CDR3 DNA sequence: TGTGCCAGCAGCTTAAAACGGGACATGTGGAGCTCCTATAATTCACCCCTCCACTTT. Translating gives CASSLKRDMWSSYNSPLHF. The full variable domain, with the rest looked up from reference TRBV11-2 and TRBJ1-6, is EAGVAQSPRYKIIEKRQSVAFWCNPISGHATLYWYQQILGQGPKLLIQFQNNGVVDDSQLPKDRFSAERLKGVDSTLKIQPAKLEDSAVYLCASSLKRDMWSSYNSPLHFGNGTRLTVT.

The chain recombines TRBV20-1 with TRBJ1-1; a weak D match, TRBD1 (6 bases). Germline lookup yields CDR1 DFQATT and CDR2 SNEGSKA (reference sequence). CDR3 length: 15 residues. Trimming took 3 bases from V and 2 from J, leaving 16 bases between them. The CDR3 loop is CSASPGQRRNTEAFF. The CDR3 coding sequence is TGCAGTGCTAGTCCCGGACAGAGAAGAAACACTGAAGCTTTCTTT.

The DNA for the CDR3 is TGTGCCAGCAGTTTCGGGACAGGGAGGGGCACTGAAGCTTTCTTT. It translates to CASSFGTGRGTEAFF. This rearrangement joins TRBV28 to TRBJ1-1; 9 bases line up with TRBD1. V dropped 3 bases and J dropped 4; count of bases not matched to a gene: 6. CDR1 MDHEN and CDR2 SYDVKM come from the germline V gene. The length of the CDR3 is 15 residues.

The count of this clone is one. The chain has TRBV4-2 and TRBJ2-1, with no clear D. Germline V lookup: CDR1 LGHNA, CDR2 YNFKEQ. The CDR3 covers 15 residues. Between the trimmed V and J ends, which lost 0 bases and 0 bases, there was a span of 6 bases. CDR3 in DNA: TGTGCCAGCAGCCAAGACATCTCCTCCTACAATGAGCAGTTCTTC. Translating gives CASSQDISSYNEQFF.

J is TRBJ2-1 and V is TRBV15; D is possibly TRBD1 or TRBD2 (5 bases each). Looked up from germline, CDR1 is LNHNV and CDR2 is YYDKDF (reference sequence). V dropped 0 bases and J dropped 4 bases, with 16 bases sitting between them. This CDR3 is 17 amino acids long. In DNA form, the CDR3 reads TGTGCCACCAGCAGAGATCAGGGAGCGCTGGGATACAATGAGCAGTTCTTC. Its protein product is CATSRDQGALGYNEQFF. Filled out from reference TRBV15 and TRBJ2-1, the complete variable domain reads DAMVIQNPRYQVTQFGKPVTLSCSQTLNHNVMYWYQQKSSQAPKLLFHYYDKDFNNEADTPDNFQSRRPNTSFCFLDIRSPGLGDTAMYLCATSRDQGALGYNEQFFGPGTRLTVL.

In this sample, this clone turned up once. The chain recombines TRBV27 with TRBJ1-2, with D perhaps matching TRBD1 (5 bases). CDR3 length: 14 amino acids. Germline-derived CDR1 and CDR2 are MNHEY and SMNVEV (reference sequence). The V end lost 5 bases, the J end lost 7 bases, and 17 bases lay between the germline ends. The CDR3 nucleotides are TGTGCCAGCAGTCCGAAGACGGGGCCAGGTGGCTACACCTTC. Translation: CASSPKTGPGGYTF.

This rearrangement joins TRBV4-3 to TRBJ1-5; unclear D gene. The V gene lost 0 bases and the J gene lost 4 bases, with 7 bases spanning the gap. The germline V gene encodes CDR1 LGHNA and CDR2 YSLEER. This CDR3 is built from 14 residues. The CDR3 bases are TGCGCCAGCAGCCAAGAAATGGGGAATCAGCCCCAGCATTTT. Translation: CASSQEMGNQPQHF.

The rearrangement uses TRBV4-1 and TRBJ1-1; 7 bases match TRBD1. Trimming took 0 bases from V and 3 from J; bases not matched to a gene: 7. CDR1 is MGHRA, CDR2 YSYEKL, per germline. This CDR3 has 16 amino acids. CDR3 nucleotides: TGCGCCAGCAGCCAAGAAACCCGGAGGGGGCACACTGAAGCTTTCTTT. Its translation is CASSQETRRGHTEAFF.

J is TRBJ2-2 and V is TRBV9; no firm D call. Trimming removed 1 base from V and 7 bases from J, with 11 bases in between. The CDR3 is 14 amino acids. Germline V gene sequence: CDR1 SGDLS, CDR2 YYNGEE. CDR3 bases: TGTGCCAGCAGCGTAACGAGCGTGGACGGGGAGCTGTTTTTT. It is translated as CASSVTSVDGELFF.

The count of this clone is one. The CDR3 spells CASSSATGLSGNTIYF. The CDR3 region has the DNA TGCGCCAGCAGCTCTGCAACAGGTCTCTCTGGAAACACCATATATTTT. This sequence joins TRBV5-1 and TRBJ1-3; weak D call: TRBD1 (5 bases). The CDR3 runs 16 residues. The V and J ends lost 3 bases and 0 bases respectively, with 13 bases between them. The germline CDR1 and CDR2 sequences are SGHRS and YFSETQ.

The chain carries TRBV11-3 and TRBJ2-1; no reliable D call. Germline V gene lookup returns CDR1 SGHNT and CDR2 YENEEA. The CDR3 loop spans 13 amino acids. Trimming shortened V by 1 base and J by 12 bases, and 13 bases separated the two germline ends. CDR3 region: CASSLGGDRGQFF. In DNA form, the CDR3 reads TGTGCCAGCAGCTTAGGTGGTGATCGTGGGCAGTTCTTC.

This clone has a single count. This chain joins TRBV14 and TRBJ1-2; D possibly corresponds to TRBD1 (5 bases). CDR1 and CDR2 (germline): SGHDN, FVKESK. Trimming took off 3 bases at V and 4 bases at J, with 12 bases between the two ends. The CDR3 runs to 14 residues. The CDR3 nucleotides read TGTGCCAGCAGCCAGGGACCGTCCTTCTATGGCTACACCTTC. Amino acid sequence: CASSQGPSFYGYTF.

The chain joins TRBV19 to TRBJ2-1, with D perhaps matching TRBD1 or TRBD2 (5 bases each). The V and J ends lost 7 bases and 1 base respectively, with 14 bases between them. The CDR3 consists of 15 residues. CDR1 is LNHDA and CDR2 is SQIVND in the germline V gene (reference sequence). The CDR3 sequence is CASTPGRVSYNEQFF. CDR3 sequence (DNA): TGTGCCAGTACCCCGGGACGGGTATCCTACAATGAGCAGTTCTTC.